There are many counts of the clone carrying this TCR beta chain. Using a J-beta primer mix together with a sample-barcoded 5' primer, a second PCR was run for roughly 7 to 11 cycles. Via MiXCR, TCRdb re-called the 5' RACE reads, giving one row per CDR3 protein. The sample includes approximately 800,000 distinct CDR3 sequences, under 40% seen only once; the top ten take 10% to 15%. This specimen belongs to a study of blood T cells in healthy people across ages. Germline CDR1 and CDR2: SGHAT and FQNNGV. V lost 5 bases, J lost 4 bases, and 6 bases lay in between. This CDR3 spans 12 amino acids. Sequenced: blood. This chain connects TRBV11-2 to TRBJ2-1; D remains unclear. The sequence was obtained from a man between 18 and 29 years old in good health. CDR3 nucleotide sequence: TGTGCCAGCAGCCGACCATACAATGAGCAGTTCTTC. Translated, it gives CASSRPYNEQFF.